The clone carrying this T cell receptor beta chain came up once. The data derive from a study of shared T cell receptors in the human thymus. Libraries were prepared by immunoSEQ multiplex PCR; TCRdb keeps only in-frame clonotypes and omits some of them. The sample has hundreds of thousands of clones, roughly 88% seen once; the top ten hold around 0.0099%. The CDR3 contains 15 residues. V gave up 0 bases and J gave up 3 bases; unmatched junction bases: 3. The germline V gene has CDR1 SGHRS and CDR2 YFSETQ. These data were also reused for a study on human thymus T cells. As reported in that work: Corrective heart surgery yielded resections, and these provided the thymus tissue. Both thymic and peripheral blood repertoires showed apparently biased V and J usage.

What was sequenced was thymocytes. V usage is TRBV5-1 and J usage is TRBJ2-1; TRBD2 agrees at 7 bases. This sequence was found in a boy under two years old with a congenital heart defect. The CDR3 region has the DNA TGCGCCAGCAGCTTGGCCGGGACTATCTACAATGAGCAGTTCTTC. Protein product: CASSLAGTIYNEQFF.